This TCR beta chain was profiled in a study of blood T cell repertoires in COVID-19. This CDR3 has 16 amino acids. The assay was immunoSEQ multiplex PCR, and TCRdb's table has in-frame clones only and misses some. The profile shows 250,000 to 300,000 clones, about 82% of them singletons. This sequence originates from a man aged 45 to 65 with active or convalescent COVID-19. The chain carries TRBV21-1 and TRBJ2-5; TRBD2, the table's D call, lacks a check against the DNA. TRBV21-1 is annotated as a pseudogene. The sample was peripheral blood. The CDR3 sequence is CASSRGAGGYQETQYF. The CDR3 nucleotides read TGTGCCAGCAGCCGGGGGGCGGGAGGCTACCAAGAGACCCAGTACTTC.